This entry describes one TCR beta chain. The antigen remains undetermined. The sample belongs to a study of post-analysis software for immune sequencing data. Whole-study context: Progressive-relapsing, secondary progressive and relapsing-remitting multiple sclerosis were among the disease courses included.

Points from the study as a whole: Relative to controls, patients with multiple sclerosis showed significantly lower normalized Chao1 diversity. Strong co-clustering by F measure linked samples that shared a preparation batch.

TCR beta cDNA libraries included unique molecular identifiers. TCRdb fed the PCR reads into MiXCR, producing one record per CDR3 protein. The table lists about 770,000 distinct CDR3 sequences, around 45% of them singletons, with just under 5% in the top ten. This receptor was taken from a girl aged 5-17 years with multiple sclerosis. Sequenced material: blood.

CDR3 nucleotide sequence: TGTGCCAGCAGCCCCCAGGAGGCGACGAAGACCCAGTACTTC. Protein product: CASSPQEATKTQYF. V is TRBV7-2 and J is TRBJ2-5, with a weak D call TRBD2 (5 bases). CDR1 and CDR2 from the germline V gene are SGHTA and FQGNSA. V lost 5 bases and J 6 bases, leaving 16 bases between the germline ends. The CDR3 is 14 amino acids.